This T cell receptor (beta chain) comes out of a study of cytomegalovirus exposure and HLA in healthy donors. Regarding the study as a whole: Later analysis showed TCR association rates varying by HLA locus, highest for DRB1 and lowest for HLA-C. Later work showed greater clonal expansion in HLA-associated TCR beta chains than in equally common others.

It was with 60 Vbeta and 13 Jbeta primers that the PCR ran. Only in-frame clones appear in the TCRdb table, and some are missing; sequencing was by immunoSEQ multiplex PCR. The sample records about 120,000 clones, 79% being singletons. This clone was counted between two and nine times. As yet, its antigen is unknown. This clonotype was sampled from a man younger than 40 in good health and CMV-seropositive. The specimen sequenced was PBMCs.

CDR3 loop: CASSNFPPQGAYNEQFF. The CDR3, as DNA: TGTGCCAGCAGCAATTTCCCCCCGCAGGGCGCCTACAATGAGCAGTTCTTC. The V gene is TRBV7-6, the J gene TRBJ2-1; D is perhaps TRBD1 (5 bases). With 5 bases removed from V and 2 bases from J, the gap between germline ends came to 19 bases. Germline lookup yields CDR1 SGHVS and CDR2 FNYEAQ. The CDR3 sequence is 17 residues long.